Below, 3 T cell receptor beta chains from the same sample are listed, as sequenced in a study of Graves' ophthalmopathy and Graves' hyperthyroidism. Amplifying from RNA transcripts, the study obtained TCR beta CDR3 regions. Amplification began with first-round RT-PCR using HTBI primers, then second-round multiplex PCR was performed. One entry per CDR3 protein results from TCRdb running MiXCR on the multiplex PCR reads. The sample lists roughly 160,000 distinct CDR3 sequences; around two fifths were seen once. The sample comprised peripheral blood. The receptors were gathered from a man under 40 with Graves' ophthalmopathy.

This clonotype was observed many times. V and J are TRBV24-1 and TRBJ2-7, with a tentative D call TRBD2 (5 bases). Germline V gene data show CDR1 as KGHDR and CDR2 as SFDVKD. The CDR3 totals 17 residues. V gave up 4 bases and J gave up 1 base, with 19 bases separating them. This chain's CDR3 is CATSDSYSPSGSYEQYF. The CDR3, as DNA: TGTGCCACCAGTGACTCTTATTCCCCCAGCGGATCCTACGAGCAGTACTTC.

The chain carries TRBV30 and TRBJ2-7; D uncertain. This CDR3 is built from 13 residues. Trimming stripped 0 bases from V and 6 bases from J, with 12 bases between. The germline gives CDR1 GTSNPN, CDR2 SVGIG (reference sequence). DNA for the CDR3: TGTGCCTGGAGTGTAAGGTCTGCCGGCGAGCAGTACTTC. Translation: CAWSVRSAGEQYF.

The chain is built from TRBV6-1 and TRBJ1-6; D might be TRBD1 (6 bases). The CDR3 runs 15 residues. V lost 3 bases and J lost 5, with 11 bases in between. Germline V lookup: CDR1 MNHNS, CDR2 SASEGT. The CDR3, as DNA: TGTGCCAGCAGTGACCAGTGGGGGCATAATTCACCCCTCCACTTT. It yields the protein CASSDQWGHNSPLHF.